A selection of T cell receptor beta chains follows, all from one sample in a study of cytomegalovirus exposure and HLA in healthy donors. Sequencing used immunoSEQ multiplex PCR; TCRdb keeps in-frame clones, though not all of them. Here the sample spans more than 85,000 clones, about three fifths being singletons. The sequencing sample was made of PBMCs. These receptors originate from a human donor in good health. Each CDR3 is given with its conserved first and last residue. D genes are given only for firm matches. Size values are once, few and many counts, or a class for expanded clones, and some rows have none.

clone size: NA; V gene: TRBV19; J gene: TRBJ1-5; D gene: TRBD1; CDR3 DNA: TGTGCCAGTGGAGTTACCGGGACAGGGCATCAGCCCCAGCATTTT; CDR3 protein: CASGVTGTGHQPQHF
clone size: NA; V gene: TRBV7-9; J gene: TRBJ2-7; D gene: TRBD2; CDR3 DNA: TGTGCCAGCAGCTCGACTAGCGGGAGGACCTCCTACGAGCAGTACTTC; CDR3 protein: CASSSTSGRTSYEQYF
clone size: NA; V gene: TRBV13; J gene: TRBJ2-1; D gene: NA; CDR3 DNA: TGTGCCAGCAGCCGCGTCAGCGTTGAGCAGTTCTTC; CDR3 protein: CASSRVSVEQFF
clone size: NA; V gene: TRBV7-9; J gene: TRBJ1-3; D gene: NA; CDR3 DNA: TGTGCCAGCAGCTTAATCGGGGGTAATGATGGAAACACCATATATTTT; CDR3 protein: CASSLIGGNDGNTIYF
clone size: NA; V gene: TRBV27; J gene: TRBJ2-2; D gene: TRBD2; CDR3 DNA: TGTGCCAGCAGTTTCCCGGGACTAGCGGGAGTCACCGGGGAGCTGTTTTTT; CDR3 protein: CASSFPGLAGVTGELFF
clone size: NA; V gene: TRBV6-6; J gene: TRBJ1-1; D gene: NA; CDR3 DNA: TGTGCCAGCAGGGGGCTGGGCACTGAAGCTTTCTTT; CDR3 protein: CASRGLGTEAFF
clone size: NA; V gene: TRBV5-6; J gene: TRBJ2-3; D gene: TRBD2; CDR3 DNA: TGTGCCAGCAGCTCCCATGTCCGGGTAGCGGGAGGTTACGATACGCAGTATTTT; CDR3 protein: CASSSHVRVAGGYDTQYF
clone size: NA; V gene: TRBV19; J gene: TRBJ1-5; D gene: TRBD1; CDR3 DNA: TGTGCCAGTAACACGGACAGGGGTTTCAATCAGCCCCAGCATTTT; CDR3 protein: CASNTDRGFNQPQHF
clone size: NA; V gene: TRBV30; J gene: TRBJ1-2; D gene: NA; CDR3 DNA: TGTGCCTGGAGTGAGGGACACCTTAACTATGGCTACACCTTC; CDR3 protein: CAWSEGHLNYGYTF
clone size: NA; V gene: TRBV10-3; J gene: TRBJ1-1; D gene: TRBD1; CDR3 DNA: TGTGCCATCAGACCGGGACAGGGCCCTGAAGCTTTCTTT; CDR3 protein: CAIRPGQGPEAFF
clone size: few; V gene: TRBV5-1; J gene: TRBJ2-1; D gene: NA; CDR3 DNA: TGCGCCAGCAGCTTGACGCTAAGCTCCTACAATGAGCAGTTCTTC; CDR3 protein: CASSLTLSSYNEQFF
clone size: NA; V gene: TRBV5-6; J gene: TRBJ2-5; D gene: NA; CDR3 DNA: TGTGCCAGCAGCTTTTTTGTGGGGACAAATCCTGAGTACTTC; CDR3 protein: CASSFFVGTNPEYF
clone size: NA; V gene: TRBV19; J gene: TRBJ2-7; D gene: NA; CDR3 DNA: TGTGCCAGTAGTATAACGGAGGGGGCATACGAGCAGTACTTC; CDR3 protein: CASSITEGAYEQYF
clone size: NA; V gene: TRBV29-1; J gene: TRBJ1-1; D gene: NA; CDR3 DNA: TGCAGCGTTGGAGTGAACACTGAAGCTTTCTTT; CDR3 protein: CSVGVNTEAFF
clone size: NA; V gene: TRBV11-2; J gene: TRBJ2-4; D gene: NA; CDR3 DNA: TGTGCCAGCAGCTTCGGTTGGGGAGTCGAAAACATTCAGTACTTC; CDR3 protein: CASSFGWGVENIQYF
clone size: few; V gene: TRBV5-4; J gene: TRBJ1-1; D gene: TRBD1; CDR3 DNA: TGTGCCAGCAGCTCAACCGGGACAGGGTGGACTGAAGCTTTCTTT; CDR3 protein: CASSSTGTGWTEAFF
clone size: few; V gene: TRBV7-6; J gene: TRBJ2-7; D gene: TRBD2; CDR3 DNA: TGTGCCAGCACCCCCGGACTAGCGGGACCTCTTCTTCCCTACGAGCAGTACTTC; CDR3 protein: CASTPGLAGPLLPYEQYF
clone size: NA; V gene: TRBV7-6; J gene: TRBJ2-7; D gene: TRBD2; CDR3 DNA: TGTGCCAGCAGCTACTCTAGCGGGACGCCGGACAAGCAGTACTTC; CDR3 protein: CASSYSSGTPDKQYF
clone size: few; V gene: TRBV29-1; J gene: TRBJ2-2; D gene: NA; CDR3 DNA: TGCAGCGTTGTTGTATTAGCGAGCGGGGAGCTGTTTTTT; CDR3 protein: CSVVVLASGELFF
clone size: few; V gene: TRBV28; J gene: TRBJ2-5; D gene: NA; CDR3 DNA: TGTGCCAGCAGTTTCCCCCGTTCCCAAGAGACCCAGTACTTC; CDR3 protein: CASSFPRSQETQYF
clone size: few; V gene: TRBV27; J gene: TRBJ2-3; D gene: TRBD2; CDR3 DNA: TGTGCCAGCAATTACGTAGCGGGAGGGGCAGATACGCAGTATTTT; CDR3 protein: CASNYVAGGADTQYF
clone size: few; V gene: TRBV28; J gene: TRBJ1-1; D gene: TRBD1; CDR3 DNA: TGTGCCGGCTCGGGGACAGCCGAACGGACTGAAGCTTTCTTT; CDR3 protein: CAGSGTAERTEAFF
clone size: NA; V gene: TRBV19; J gene: TRBJ2-3; D gene: TRBD1; CDR3 DNA: TGTGCCAGTAAGCCCGGGACAGGAGCGAATACGCAGTATTTT; CDR3 protein: CASKPGTGANTQYF
clone size: NA; V gene: TRBV29-1; J gene: TRBJ2-2; D gene: TRBD2; CDR3 DNA: TGCAGCGTTCGGGCGGGAGCGATCGGGGAGCTGTTTTTT; CDR3 protein: CSVRAGAIGELFF
clone size: few; V gene: TRBV29-1; J gene: TRBJ2-7; D gene: NA; CDR3 DNA: TGCAGCGTTTTTACAGGCTTCCCCGACGAGCAGTACTTC; CDR3 protein: CSVFTGFPDEQYF
clone size: NA; V gene: TRBV19; J gene: TRBJ2-7; D gene: TRBD2; CDR3 DNA: TGTGCCAGTAGTTCCTCTAGCGGGAGGGTTTACGAGCAGTACTTC; CDR3 protein: CASSSSSGRVYEQYF
clone size: few; V gene: TRBV5-1; J gene: TRBJ1-1; D gene: TRBD1; CDR3 DNA: TGCGCCAGCAGCTTCGCTACCTGGACAGGGGGGATGACTGAAGCTTTCTTT; CDR3 protein: CASSFATWTGGMTEAFF
clone size: NA; V gene: TRBV30; J gene: TRBJ2-7; D gene: TRBD2; CDR3 DNA: TGTGCCTGGAGTTTTTACATCTGGAGCGGGACCAGCCACGAGCAGTACTTC; CDR3 protein: CAWSFYIWSGTSHEQYF
clone size: NA; V gene: TRBV5-1; J gene: TRBJ2-1; D gene: TRBD1; CDR3 DNA: TGCGCCAGCAGCTTTCACGGGACAGGGGACAATGAGCAGTTCTTC; CDR3 protein: CASSFHGTGDNEQFF
clone size: NA; V gene: TRBV27; J gene: TRBJ2-6; D gene: NA; CDR3 DNA: TGTGCTAGCAGAGGACATTCCTCTGGGGCCAACGTCCTGACTTTC; CDR3 protein: CASRGHSSGANVLTF
clone size: NA; V gene: TRBV6-5; J gene: TRBJ1-1; D gene: TRBD1; CDR3 DNA: TGTGCCAGCAGCTCCGGGACAGGGAACACTGAAGCTTTCTTT; CDR3 protein: CASSSGTGNTEAFF
clone size: NA; V gene: TRBV19; J gene: TRBJ1-4; D gene: TRBD1; CDR3 DNA: TGTGCCAGTAGTAGAAACAGGGGGCTACGGGAAAAGCTGTTTTTT; CDR3 protein: CASSRNRGLREKLFF
clone size: few; V gene: TRBV28; J gene: TRBJ1-1; D gene: TRBD1; CDR3 DNA: TGTGCCAGCAGTTTACTCGACAGGGGGAACACTGAAGCTTTCTTT; CDR3 protein: CASSLLDRGNTEAFF
clone size: NA; V gene: TRBV10-3; J gene: TRBJ2-7; D gene: NA; CDR3 DNA: TGTGCCATCAGTGACCCGACCTGGAGCTCCTACGAGCAGTACTTC; CDR3 protein: CAISDPTWSSYEQYF
clone size: NA; V gene: TRBV5-1; J gene: TRBJ2-1; D gene: TRBD1; CDR3 DNA: TGCGCCAGCCAGGACCAACCGGGACAGGGAAACAATGAGCAGTTCTTC; CDR3 protein: CASQDQPGQGNNEQFF
clone size: NA; V gene: TRBV7-6; J gene: TRBJ2-7; D gene: NA; CDR3 DNA: TGTGCCAGCAGCTTAGGGGCCGGCAGGGGCGGCGAGCAGTACTTC; CDR3 protein: CASSLGAGRGGEQYF
clone size: NA; V gene: TRBV5-6; J gene: TRBJ1-2; D gene: TRBD1; CDR3 DNA: TGTGCCAGCAGCTCCGCAGGGGGCCATGGCTACACCTTC; CDR3 protein: CASSSAGGHGYTF
clone size: few; V gene: TRBV4-2; J gene: TRBJ1-4; D gene: TRBD1; CDR3 DNA: TGTGCCAGCAGCACCGGACAGGGAGAAAATGAAAAACTGTTTTTT; CDR3 protein: CASSTGQGENEKLFF
clone size: NA; V gene: TRBV6-1; J gene: TRBJ2-6; D gene: TRBD1; CDR3 DNA: TGTGCCAGCAGTGAGAGGACAGGTATATCCTCTGGGGCCAACGTCCTGACTTTC; CDR3 protein: CASSERTGISSGANVLTF
clone size: few; V gene: TRBV5-1; J gene: TRBJ2-5; D gene: TRBD2; CDR3 DNA: TGCGCCAGCAGCTTGAGGACTAGCGGAAACCAAGAGACCCAGTACTTC; CDR3 protein: CASSLRTSGNQETQYF
clone size: NA; V gene: TRBV5-4; J gene: TRBJ1-2; D gene: TRBD1; CDR3 DNA: TGTGCCAGCAGCTTAGGGGACAGGCATTATGGCTACACCTTC; CDR3 protein: CASSLGDRHYGYTF
clone size: NA; V gene: TRBV27; J gene: TRBJ2-2; D gene: NA; CDR3 DNA: TGTGCCAGCAGTTTATCGAGGGGGGAGCTGTTTTTT; CDR3 protein: CASSLSRGELFF
clone size: NA; V gene: TRBV6-5; J gene: TRBJ1-2; D gene: NA; CDR3 DNA: TGTGCCAGCCGCCCCAGACATACGGGCTACACCTTC; CDR3 protein: CASRPRHTGYTF
clone size: NA; V gene: TRBV4-1; J gene: TRBJ1-5; D gene: NA; CDR3 DNA: TGCGCCAGCAGCCAAGGGACAGCTAATCAGCCCCAGCATTTT; CDR3 protein: CASSQGTANQPQHF
clone size: NA; V gene: TRBV27; J gene: TRBJ2-7; D gene: NA; CDR3 DNA: TGTGCCAGCAGTTACACTAGCTCTTCCTCCTACGAGCAGTACTTC; CDR3 protein: CASSYTSSSSYEQYF
clone size: few; V gene: TRBV19; J gene: TRBJ2-1; D gene: NA; CDR3 DNA: TGTGCCAGTAGTATCTACAGCCTCAGGGGAAACAATGAGCAGTTCTTC; CDR3 protein: CASSIYSLRGNNEQFF
clone size: NA; V gene: TRBV9; J gene: TRBJ1-3; D gene: NA; CDR3 DNA: TGTGCCAGCAGCGTAGAGCCCAGCGGGGTGGGTGGAAACACCATATATTTT; CDR3 protein: CASSVEPSGVGGNTIYF
clone size: NA; V gene: TRBV27; J gene: TRBJ1-1; D gene: TRBD1; CDR3 DNA: TGTGCCAGCAGTTCACAGACAGGGTGGGTCACTGAAGCTTTCTTT; CDR3 protein: CASSSQTGWVTEAFF
clone size: NA; V gene: TRBV9; J gene: TRBJ2-1; D gene: NA; CDR3 DNA: TGTGCCAGCAGCGTAGGTGGCCGGGACTCTAATGAGCAGTTCTTC; CDR3 protein: CASSVGGRDSNEQFF
clone size: NA; V gene: TRBV30; J gene: TRBJ2-7; D gene: NA; CDR3 DNA: TGTGCCTGGGCGGGACTGTCAAACGAGCAGTACTTC; CDR3 protein: CAWAGLSNEQYF
clone size: NA; V gene: TRBV11-3; J gene: TRBJ2-7; D gene: NA; CDR3 DNA: TGTGCCAGCAGCCCAAGGACAGACTCCTACGAGCAGTACTTC; CDR3 protein: CASSPRTDSYEQYF
clone size: once; V gene: TRBV14; J gene: TRBJ1-1; D gene: NA; CDR3 DNA: TGTGCCAGCAGCCAAGACAGAAACCTCATGAACACTGAAGCTTTCTTT; CDR3 protein: CASSQDRNLMNTEAFF